This TCR beta chain is drawn from a study of a mutant IDH1 vaccine in newly diagnosed glioma. Study details: Scheduled for weeks 1, 3, 5, 7, 11, 15, 19 and 23, eight vaccinations were given to patients. General study findings and limits: The vaccine induced immune responses, and these occurred in about 93% of patients.

Regarding time point: week 11, during vaccination. Vaccination comprised doses that each held 300 ug of mutant IDH1 20-mer peptide, plus topical imiquimod. Here immunoSEQ multiplex PCR was the method, and the copy in TCRdb shows in-frame clones only, minus some. The data show approximately 110,000 clones, with approximately 87% seen just once and under 0.8% held by the top ten. The CDR3 covers 14 residues. J lost 5 bases, V lost 3 bases, and 7 bases had no gene match. Germline assignment: CDR1 SGHRS and CDR2 YFSETQ. With regard to this clone: Its antigen is as yet unknown.

This TCR was sampled from a woman aged 50 to 60 with glioma. Sequencing was performed on PBMCs, taken from a glioma patient whose treatment included an IDH1 peptide vaccine. This rearrangement joins TRBV5-1 to TRBJ2-5; 7 bases fit TRBD1. CDR3 coding DNA: TGCGCCAGCAGCTCCCAAACAGGGGTTGAGACCCAGTACTTC. Its translation is CASSSQTGVETQYF.